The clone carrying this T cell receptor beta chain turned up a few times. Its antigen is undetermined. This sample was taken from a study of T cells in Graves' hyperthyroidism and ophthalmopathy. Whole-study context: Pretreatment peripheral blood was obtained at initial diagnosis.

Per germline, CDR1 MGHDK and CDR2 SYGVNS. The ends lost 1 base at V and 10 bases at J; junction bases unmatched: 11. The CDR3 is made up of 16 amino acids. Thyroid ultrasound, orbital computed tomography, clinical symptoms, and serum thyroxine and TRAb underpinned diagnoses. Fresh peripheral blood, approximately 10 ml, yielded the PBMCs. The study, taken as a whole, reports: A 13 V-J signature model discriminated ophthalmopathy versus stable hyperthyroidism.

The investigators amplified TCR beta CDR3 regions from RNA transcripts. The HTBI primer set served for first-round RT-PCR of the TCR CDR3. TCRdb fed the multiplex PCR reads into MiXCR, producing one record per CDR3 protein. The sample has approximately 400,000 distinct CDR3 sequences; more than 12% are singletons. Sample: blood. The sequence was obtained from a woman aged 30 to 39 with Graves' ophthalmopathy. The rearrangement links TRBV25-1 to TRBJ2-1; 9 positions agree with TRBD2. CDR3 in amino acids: CASSEWGSGGGNEQFF. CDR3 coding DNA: TGTGCCAGCAGTGAATGGGGTAGCGGGGGTGGAAACGAGCAGTTCTTC.